This TCR beta chain came from a study of cytomegalovirus exposure and HLA in healthy donors. J gave up 0 bases and V 4 bases, and 8 bases lay outside the gene matches. The CDR3 is 17 amino acids. Germline CDR1 is MNHEY and CDR2 is SMNVEV (reference sequence). Vbeta (60) and Jbeta (13) primers were used in the PCR. Only in-frame clones appear in the TCRdb table, and some are missing; sequencing was by immunoSEQ multiplex PCR. There are approximately 120,000 clones in the sample; 81% occur only once, and roughly 2% lies in the top ten. Material for sequencing was PBMCs. This receptor was obtained from a woman aged 25-40 years in good health and CMV-seronegative. The chain carries TRBV27 and TRBJ2-1, with TRBD1 identical over 8 bases. CDR3 nucleotide sequence: TGTGCCAGCAGTTCCCGGGACAGGCCGATCTCCTACAATGAGCAGTTCTTC. Translated, it gives CASSSRDRPISYNEQFF.